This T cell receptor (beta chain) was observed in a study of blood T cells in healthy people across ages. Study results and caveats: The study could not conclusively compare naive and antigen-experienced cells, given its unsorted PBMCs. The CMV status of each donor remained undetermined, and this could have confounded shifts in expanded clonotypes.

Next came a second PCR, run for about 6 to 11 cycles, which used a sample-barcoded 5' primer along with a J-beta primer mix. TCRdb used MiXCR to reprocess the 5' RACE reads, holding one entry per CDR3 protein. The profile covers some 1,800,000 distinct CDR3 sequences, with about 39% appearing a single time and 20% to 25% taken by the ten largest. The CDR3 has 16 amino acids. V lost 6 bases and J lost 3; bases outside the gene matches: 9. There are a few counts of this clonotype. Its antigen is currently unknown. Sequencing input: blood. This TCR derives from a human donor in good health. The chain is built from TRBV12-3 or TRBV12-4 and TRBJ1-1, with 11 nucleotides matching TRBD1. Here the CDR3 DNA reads TGTGCCAGCAGAGCCGGACAGGGGGCTTCGGACACTGAAGCTTTCTTT. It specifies CASRAGQGASDTEAFF.